The present T cell receptor beta chain was sequenced within a study of blood T cell repertoires in COVID-19 (dated by TCRdb to about 2020). With regard to the full study: Samples covering the acute and convalescent phases of COVID-19 were provided by collaborators in the United States, Italy and Spain. The prospective study material was composed of cDNA or gDNA derived from T cells, B-cell-depleted T cells, or PBMCs. Subjects who had been exposed to COVID-19, were actively infected with it, or had recovered from it provided the deeply sampled blood TCRbeta repertoires that made up the dataset. The repertoires were released in a freely available public database meant as a resource for research on the immune response to SARS-CoV-2. The samples were drawn from the first 160 participants of the ongoing ImmuneRACE study and from more than 1,000 subjects provided by 6 global collaborators. A de-identified subject ID, COVID-19 status, age in years and sex were almost always included in the sample metadata. HLA class I and class II types, where available, came from metadata supplied by the sample provider rather than from assay-based typing.

Trimming accounts for 2 bases at V and 5 bases at J, while the number of junction bases matched to no gene is 4. From cysteine to phenylalanine, the CDR3 is 16 amino acids long. Only the CDR3 DNA is retained, 48 bases long and in frame from the first base. Sequences ENHRY (CDR1) and SYGVKD (CDR2) are obtained from the germline V gene. What the research found in general, with its limitations: The quantity of clinical and demographic metadata differed by source and by participant and was supplied without curation.

Another Seattle source contributed samples from volunteer blood donors who had recovered from COVID-19. The collaborating institutions used their own protocols to collect whole blood in K2EDTA tubes. For TCRbeta analysis, collaborators shipped samples as frozen whole blood, isolated PBMCs, or DNA extracted from either of those sample types. TCRbeta CDR3 regions were amplified from genomic DNA by means of the immunoSEQ Assay, a bias-controlled multiplex PCR. The authors' analysis ran thus. Within the assay, amplification of reference gene primers was used to estimate how many nucleated cells each sample contained. To quantify the absolute abundance of each unique TCRbeta CDR3 rearrangement, sequence reads were collapsed and filtered. For each sample, productive Simpson clonality was calculated by taking the square root of Simpson's diversity index across productive rearrangements. Imported from immuneACCESS, the table was reduced by TCRdb to in-frame sequences with V and J called. These copies leave out some clones; in studies compared against another copy, an unresolved V gene accounts for under half, and the cause of the remainder is not known. The DNA gave D and trimming, while V, J and clone size come from that table. A total of 140,000 to 150,000 clones appear in this sample, about four fifths of them only once. Of the sample, 3.5% is held by the ten largest clones.

Remarks on this clone: The specificity of this receptor is unknown. Base qualities are not provided; no much larger clone lies one nucleotide away.

The sample comprised peripheral blood. This TCR came from an older man who had recovered from COVID-19. This chain is built from TRBV10-3 and TRBJ2-5; TRBD2 matches 14 bases in the middle. The bases read TGTGCCATCAGTGAGGGGGGACTAGCGGGAGCGGAGACCCAGTACTTC. Its protein reads: CAISEGGLAGAETQYF.